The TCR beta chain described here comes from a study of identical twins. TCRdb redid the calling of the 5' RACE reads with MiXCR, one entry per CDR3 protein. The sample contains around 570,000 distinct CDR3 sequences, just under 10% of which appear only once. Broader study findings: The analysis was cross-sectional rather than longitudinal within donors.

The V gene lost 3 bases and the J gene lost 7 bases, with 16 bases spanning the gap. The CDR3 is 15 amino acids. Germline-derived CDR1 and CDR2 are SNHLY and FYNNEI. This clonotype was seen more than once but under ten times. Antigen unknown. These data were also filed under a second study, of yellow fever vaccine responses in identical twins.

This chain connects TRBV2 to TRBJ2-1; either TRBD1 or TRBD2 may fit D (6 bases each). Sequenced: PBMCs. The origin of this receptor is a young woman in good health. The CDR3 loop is CASSDTGAVANEQFF. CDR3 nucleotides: TGTGCCAGCAGTGATACGGGGGCCGTAGCGAATGAGCAGTTCTTC.